These 24 T cell receptor beta chains came from one sample sequenced in a study of OX40 agonist ivuxolimab in advanced cancers. The receptor library was made with the immunoSEQ multiplex PCR assay. The immuneACCESS repertoire file appears here via TCRdb, limited to in-frame rearrangements. These files lack a portion of the clones; in checked studies, under half of the deficit traces to unresolved V genes, and the cause of the others is not known. Here the sample has about 78,000 clones; around 90% occur a single time. In total, the top ten clones hold around 0.23% of the sample. The input for sequencing was CD4+ or CD8+ T cells sorted from blood, taken in a trial of the OX40 agonist ivuxolimab. The receptors shown here come from an adult with an advanced solid tumor such as melanoma, head and neck, liver or kidney cancer.

The chain carries TRBV11-3 and TRBJ1-1; D is unresolved. V was pared by 1 base and J by 1 base, with 4 bases between. CDR3 length: 13 amino acids. Germline CDR1 reads SGHNT; CDR2 reads YENEEA. The chain's CDR3 is CASSLAGNTEAFF. In nucleotides, the CDR3 is TGTGCCAGCAGCTTAGCAGGGAACACTGAAGCTTTCTTT.

The genes are TRBV4-1 and TRBJ2-5, with 8 bases lining up with TRBD2. The V gene's germline CDR1 is MGHRA and CDR2 YSYEKL. The CDR3 totals 16 residues. V lost 1 base, J lost 4 bases, and 8 bases stayed unmatched. The CDR3 nucleotides are TGCGCCAGCAGCCAAGGTAATAGCGGGATAGGAGAGACCCAGTACTTC. Translated, it gives CASSQGNSGIGETQYF.

The V call is TRBV6-1, the J call TRBJ2-5, with TRBD2 matching 10 bases. The CDR3 covers 14 residues. With V trimmed by 7 bases and J by 7 bases, 9 bases remained unmatched. CDR1 and CDR2 from the germline V gene are MNHNS and SASEGT. CDR3 residues: CASKTQREGGTQYF. The CDR3 region has the DNA TGTGCCAGCAAGACCCAGCGGGAGGGTGGGACCCAGTACTTC.

The chain recombines TRBV4-1 with TRBJ2-3, with 12 bases that match TRBD2. CDR3 length: 16 amino acids. The germline gives CDR1 MGHRA, CDR2 YSYEKL. Trimming at V came to 4 bases and at J to 2 bases, leaving 4 bases not matched to a gene. The DNA of the CDR3 is TGCGCCAGCAGCCTAGGACTAGCGGGGATCACAGATACGCAGTATTTT. It translates to CASSLGLAGITDTQYF.

The chain is built from TRBV7-9 and TRBJ2-5; 12 bases match TRBD2. Per the germline V gene, CDR1 is SEHNR and CDR2 is FQNEAQ (reference sequence). The CDR3 has 14 amino acids. The V gene end was trimmed by 6 bases and the J gene end by 4 bases; junction bases not matched to a gene: 3. CDR3 nucleotide sequence: TGTGCCAGCAGGACTAGCGGGAGTCGAGAGACCCAGTACTTC. This codes for CASRTSGSRETQYF.

The rearrangement links TRBV28 to TRBJ1-2; 7 nucleotides align to TRBD1. Germline assignment: CDR1 MDHEN and CDR2 SYDVKM. This CDR3 region has 14 residues. J gave up 7 bases and V 3 bases, and 8 bases lay outside the gene matches. The CDR3 loop is CASSLSQGVSGYTF. The CDR3 DNA sequence: TGTGCCAGCAGTTTGTCGCAGGGGGTATCTGGCTACACCTTC.

The genes are TRBV7-9 and TRBJ2-1; D not certain. The CDR3 length is 17 residues. V was clipped by 4 bases and J by 4 bases, with 20 bases between them. Germline V lookup: CDR1 SEHNR, CDR2 FQNEAQ (reference sequence). The CDR3 loop reads CASSSRSARTTYNEQFF. CDR3 DNA sequence: TGTGCCAGCAGCTCAAGATCGGCCCGTACCACATACAATGAGCAGTTCTTC.

The genes are TRBV7-6 and TRBJ1-1; tentative D call: TRBD1 (6 bases). The CDR3 runs to 16 residues. V lost 1 base, J lost 1 base, and 13 bases lay in between. Looked up from germline, CDR1 is SGHVS and CDR2 is FNYEAQ. The CDR3 protein is CASSLGAGDANTEAFF. The CDR3 DNA reads TGTGCCAGCAGCTTAGGGGCAGGGGACGCGAACACTGAAGCTTTCTTT.

A remark on this clone: At one boundary the junction diverges from the germline segment, which might be a read error. The chain has TRBV6-5 and TRBJ2-7; no reliable D call. The CDR3 spans 12 residues. The germline CDR1 and CDR2 sequences are MNHEY and SVGAGI. The CDR3 DNA follows: TGTGCCAGCAGCACCGGGCGGCGAGAGCAGTGCTTC. It translates to CASSTGRREQCF.

This clone was observed once. This chain links TRBV6-5 with TRBJ1-2, with TRBD1 matching 8 bases. This CDR3 has 15 residues. Germline CDR1 reads MNHEY; CDR2 reads SVGAGI. V shed 5 bases and J 0 bases; nucleotides not matched to a gene: 5. The DNA for the CDR3 is TGTGCCAGCAGTCCAACAGGGGGAGCTAACTATGGCTACACCTTC. This codes for CASSPTGGANYGYTF.

The gene calls are TRBV10-3 and TRBJ2-3, with 14 bases that match TRBD2. This CDR3 has 17 residues. CDR1 is ENHRY, CDR2 SYGVKD, per germline. Germline trimming cut 2 bases from V and 5 bases from J; bases unmatched to any gene: 6. CDR3 bases: TGTGCCATCAGTGAGGGCCCGGGACTAGCGGGAGAAGATACGCAGTATTTT. Encoded protein: CAISEGPGLAGEDTQYF.

V usage is TRBV5-4 and J usage is TRBJ2-1; TRBD2 agrees at 8 bases. J was trimmed by 1 base and V by 5 bases; bases with no gene match: 8. The CDR3 loop spans 16 amino acids. The V gene's germline CDR1 is SGHNT and CDR2 YYREEE (reference sequence). CDR3 DNA sequence: TGTGCCAGCAGAAGTGGTGGGACTAGGTCCTACAATGAGCAGTTCTTC. It is translated as CASRSGGTRSYNEQFF.

Here the CDR3 reads CASSPGQGHGEQYF. In nucleotides, the CDR3 is TGTGCCAGCTCCCCGGGACAGGGGCATGGGGAGCAGTACTTC. The chain uses TRBV18 and TRBJ2-7; 10 bases map to TRBD1. J lost 7 bases, V lost 6 bases, and 9 bases had no gene match. Looked up from germline, CDR1 is KGHSH and CDR2 is LQKENI. This CDR3 comprises 14 residues.

The chain employs TRBV5-1 and TRBJ2-2; TRBD1 aligns across 8 bases. V trimming: 8 bases; J trimming: 7 bases; junction bases outside the gene matches: 13. The germline CDR1 and CDR2 sequences are SGHRS and YFSETQ. CDR3 length: 15 amino acids. The chain's CDR3 is CASTFGTGGFGELFF. CDR3 coding DNA: TGCGCCAGTACGTTTGGGACAGGAGGGTTCGGGGAGCTGTTTTTT.

The V call is TRBV11-1, the J call TRBJ2-3; the D is unclear. The germline CDR1 and CDR2 sequences are SGHAT and FQDESV (reference sequence). The CDR3 is 12 amino acids. Trimming left V 2 bases short and J 5 bases short, with 5 bases between. The CDR3 loop reads CASSLMVDTQYF. CDR3 coding DNA: TGTGCCAGCAGCTTAATGGTAGATACGCAGTATTTT.

The chain employs TRBV11-2 and TRBJ1-2; D remains ambiguous. There are 13 residues in the CDR3. Trimming removed 1 base at V and 1 base at J, with 4 bases between. Germline V gene sequence: CDR1 SGHAT, CDR2 FQNNGV. Written as DNA, the CDR3 is TGTGCCAGCAGCTTAGGTTATAACTATGGCTACACCTTC. Its protein is CASSLGYNYGYTF. Complete variable domain (other parts from reference TRBV11-2 and TRBJ1-2): EAGVAQSPRYKIIEKRQSVAFWCNPISGHATLYWYQQILGQGPKLLIQFQNNGVVDDSQLPKDRFSAERLKGVDSTLKIQPAKLEDSAVYLCASSLGYNYGYTFGSGTRLTVV.

This clone came up once. The chain employs TRBV19 and TRBJ1-2, with 8 bases that match TRBD1. CDR3 size: 14 residues. Per germline, CDR1 LNHDA and CDR2 SQIVND (reference sequence). Trimming cost V 3 bases and J 8 bases; bases outside gene matches: 8. Here the CDR3 reads CASSMDRVLSGYTF. The CDR3 nucleotides are TGTGCCAGTAGTATGGACAGGGTTTTGAGCGGCTACACCTTC. Full variable domain (missing parts from reference TRBV19 and TRBJ1-2): DGGITQSPKYLFRKEGQNVTLSCEQNLNHDAMYWYRQDPGQGLRLIYYSQIVNDFQKGDIAEGYSVSREKKESFPLTVTSAQKNPTAFYLCASSMDRVLSGYTFGSGTRLTVV.

This clone was seen only once. The chain recombines TRBV6-5 with TRBJ2-5; D is unresolved. V was cut by 3 bases and J by 2 bases, with 13 bases left in between. Germline V gene lookup returns CDR1 MNHEY and CDR2 SVGAGI. The CDR3 has 15 residues. The CDR3 is CASSYYGRMQETQYF. The CDR3, as DNA: TGTGCCAGCAGTTATTATGGACGGATGCAAGAGACCCAGTACTTC.

The chain carries TRBV14 and TRBJ2-1, with 12 bases identical to TRBD2. The CDR3 length is 17 residues. The germline V gene encodes CDR1 SGHDN and CDR2 FVKESK. V dropped 0 bases and J dropped 7; count of bases not matched to a gene: 7. CDR3 coding DNA: TGTGCCAGCAGCCAAGATCCAACTAGCGGGAGGTCAAATGAGCAGTTCTTC. The encoded protein is CASSQDPTSGRSNEQFF.

The chain is built from TRBV19 and TRBJ2-3; 7 positions agree with TRBD1. V trimming: 5 bases; J trimming: 4 bases; junction bases outside the gene matches: 9. The V gene's germline CDR1 is LNHDA and CDR2 SQIVND (reference sequence). The CDR3 sequence is 15 residues long. CDR3 nucleotide sequence: TGTGCCAGTAGTTCATGGACAGGAGTCGCAGATACGCAGTATTTT. It codes for CASSSWTGVADTQYF.

CDR3 nucleotide sequence: TGTGCCAGCAGCCCGGCAGCGATTATCGGAGAGACCCAGTACTTC. This gives the protein CASSPAAIIGETQYF. The gene calls are TRBV4-2 and TRBJ2-5; D is ambiguous. The germline V and J ends were trimmed by 4 bases and 4 bases, with 16 bases remaining between them. CDR1 and CDR2 from the germline V gene are LGHNA and YNFKEQ. This CDR3 is built from 15 residues.

The chain employs TRBV7-9 and TRBJ1-1; 8 positions match TRBD1. The CDR3 is made up of 14 amino acids. Unmatched junction bases numbered 4, after V lost 4 bases and J lost 3 bases. CDR1 is SEHNR and CDR2 is FQNEAQ in the germline V gene (reference sequence). This chain's CDR3 is CASSSQGGDTEAFF. Written as DNA, the CDR3 is TGTGCCAGCAGCTCACAGGGGGGGGACACTGAAGCTTTCTTT.

The CDR3 DNA follows: TGCGCCAGCAGTCGGGGGAGCGATTACGAGCAGTACTTC. It is translated as CASSRGSDYEQYF. V and J are TRBV10-1 and TRBJ2-7, with D tentatively TRBD2 (6 bases). CDR1 and CDR2 (germline): WNHNN, SYGVQD (reference sequence). There are 13 residues in the CDR3. Trimming pared 5 bases from V and 4 bases from J, leaving 12 bases between.

The rearrangement links TRBV5-5 to TRBJ1-4; 7 bases fit TRBD1. There are 16 residues in the CDR3. Germline CDR1 and CDR2: SGHKS and YYEKEE (reference sequence). Losses at the gene ends were 3 bases for V and 6 bases for J; bases not matched to a gene: 11. The chain's CDR3 is CASSSETSRGYEKLFF. CDR3 DNA sequence: TGTGCCAGCAGCTCCGAGACCTCCAGGGGGTATGAAAAACTGTTTTTT.